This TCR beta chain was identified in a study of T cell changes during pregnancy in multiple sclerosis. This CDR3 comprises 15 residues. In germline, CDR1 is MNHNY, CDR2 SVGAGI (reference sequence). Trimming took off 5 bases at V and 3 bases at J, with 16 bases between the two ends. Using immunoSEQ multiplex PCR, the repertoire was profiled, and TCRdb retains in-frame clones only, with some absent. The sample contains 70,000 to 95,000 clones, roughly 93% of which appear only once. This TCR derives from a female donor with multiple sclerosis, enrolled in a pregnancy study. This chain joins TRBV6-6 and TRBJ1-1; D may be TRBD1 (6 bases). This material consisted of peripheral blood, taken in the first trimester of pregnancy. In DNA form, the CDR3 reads TGTGCCAGCAGTAGAGGGGGGGTGAGGGACACTGAAGCTTTCTTT. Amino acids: CASSRGGVRDTEAFF.